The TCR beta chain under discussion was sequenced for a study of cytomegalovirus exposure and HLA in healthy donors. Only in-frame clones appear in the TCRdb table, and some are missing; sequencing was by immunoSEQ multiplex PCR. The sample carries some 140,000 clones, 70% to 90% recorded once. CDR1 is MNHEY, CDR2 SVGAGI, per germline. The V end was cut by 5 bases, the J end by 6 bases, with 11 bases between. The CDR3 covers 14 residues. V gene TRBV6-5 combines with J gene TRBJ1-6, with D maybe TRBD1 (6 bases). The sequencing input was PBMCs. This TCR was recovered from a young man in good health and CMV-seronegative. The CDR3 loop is CASSGDIGNSPLHF. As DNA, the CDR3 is TGTGCCAGCAGTGGGGACATTGGTAATTCACCCCTCCACTTT.